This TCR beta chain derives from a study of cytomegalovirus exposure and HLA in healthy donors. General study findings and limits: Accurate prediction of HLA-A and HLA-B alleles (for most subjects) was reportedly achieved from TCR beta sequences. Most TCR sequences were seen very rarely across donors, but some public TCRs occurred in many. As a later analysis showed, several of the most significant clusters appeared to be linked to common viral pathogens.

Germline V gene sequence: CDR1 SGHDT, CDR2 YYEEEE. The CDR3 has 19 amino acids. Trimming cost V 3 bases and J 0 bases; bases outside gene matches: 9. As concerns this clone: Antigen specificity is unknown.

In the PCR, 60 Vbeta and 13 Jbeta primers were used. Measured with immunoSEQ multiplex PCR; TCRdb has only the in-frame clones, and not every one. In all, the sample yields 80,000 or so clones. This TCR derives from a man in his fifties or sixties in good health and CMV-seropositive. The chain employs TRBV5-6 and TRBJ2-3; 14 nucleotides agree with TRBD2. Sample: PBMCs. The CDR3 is CASSSRGLAGAGSTDTQYF. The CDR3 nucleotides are TGTGCCAGCAGCTCCCGGGGACTAGCGGGAGCCGGAAGCACAGATACGCAGTATTTT.